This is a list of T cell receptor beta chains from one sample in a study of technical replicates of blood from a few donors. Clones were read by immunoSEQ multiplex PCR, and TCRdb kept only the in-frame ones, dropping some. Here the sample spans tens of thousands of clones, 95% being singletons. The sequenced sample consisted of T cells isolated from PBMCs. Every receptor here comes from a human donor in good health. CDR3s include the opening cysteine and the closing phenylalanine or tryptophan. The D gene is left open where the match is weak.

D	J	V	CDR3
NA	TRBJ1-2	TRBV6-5	CASSYSDNNGYTF
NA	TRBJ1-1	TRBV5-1	CASSLSQGLLNTEAFF
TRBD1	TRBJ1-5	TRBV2	CASSEPGGGDQPQHF
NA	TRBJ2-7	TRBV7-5	CVRSLLGLAGETYEQYF
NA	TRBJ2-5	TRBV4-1	CASSQDENPQETQYF
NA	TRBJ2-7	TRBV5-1	CASSLIRSGLWDEQYF
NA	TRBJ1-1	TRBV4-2	CASSQVSGNTEAFF
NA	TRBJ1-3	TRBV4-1	CASSQVPGQRGGDTIYF
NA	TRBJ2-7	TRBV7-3	CASSLGISTGAPYEQYF
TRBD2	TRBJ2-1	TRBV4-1	CATSAGEVNEQFF
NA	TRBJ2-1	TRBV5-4	CASSLGGSTYNEQFF
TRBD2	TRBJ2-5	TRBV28	CASSSYSSGNRETQYF
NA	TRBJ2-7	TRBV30	CAWSSGGEQYF
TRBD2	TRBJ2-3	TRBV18	CASSPTSGRAVADTQYF
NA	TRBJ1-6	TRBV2	CASSAGLRVNSPLHF
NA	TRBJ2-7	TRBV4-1	CASSQVEFLSYEQYF
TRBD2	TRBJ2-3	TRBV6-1	CASRRAGELADTQYF
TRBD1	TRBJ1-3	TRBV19	CASSHSRDRGTGNTIYF
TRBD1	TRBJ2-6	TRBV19	CASSMAGGVPGVLTF
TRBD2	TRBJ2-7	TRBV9	CASSPWSGRSDEQYF
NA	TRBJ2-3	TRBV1	CTSRRVAKAYF
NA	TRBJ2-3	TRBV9	CASSVGGGGNTDTQYF
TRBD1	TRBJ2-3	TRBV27	CASSLTRGTDTQYF
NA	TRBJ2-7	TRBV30	CAWSPTSNLYEQYF
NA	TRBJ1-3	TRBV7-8	CASSLEFGLVLGNTIYF
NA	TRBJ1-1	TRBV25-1	CASSDFVHSRGVKAFF
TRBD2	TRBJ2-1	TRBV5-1	CASSSQRDYNEQFF
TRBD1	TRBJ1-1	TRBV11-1	CASSLNGGQAGNTEAFF
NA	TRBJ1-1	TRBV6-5	CASSRQEGTEAFF
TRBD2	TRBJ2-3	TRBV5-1	CASSLSLAGWDTQYF
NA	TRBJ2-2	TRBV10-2	CASKGEQSTTGELFF
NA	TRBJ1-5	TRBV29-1	CSVEVRGSQHF
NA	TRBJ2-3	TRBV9	CASSVAGAILGTDTQYF
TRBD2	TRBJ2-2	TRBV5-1	CASSFIAGTSGIGELFF
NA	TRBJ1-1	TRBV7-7	CASSQNPGTEAFF
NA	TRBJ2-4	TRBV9	CASSDQTENIQYF
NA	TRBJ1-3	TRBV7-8	CASSLSGAGNTIYF
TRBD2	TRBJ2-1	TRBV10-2	CASFQERGADNEQFF
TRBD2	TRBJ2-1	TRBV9	CASSLGTSGSDEQFF
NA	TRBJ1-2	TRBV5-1	CASSNNSPYGYTF
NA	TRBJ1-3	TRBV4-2	CASSPRTGSSGNTIYF
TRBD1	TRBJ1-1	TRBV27	CASSTGQGMNTEAFF
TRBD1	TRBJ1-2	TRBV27	CAIRDSYYGYTF
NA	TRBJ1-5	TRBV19	CASSPVHRGTPLQPQHF
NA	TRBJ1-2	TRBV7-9	CASSTIRGPHYGYTF
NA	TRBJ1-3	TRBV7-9	CASSANRPGAIRNTIYF
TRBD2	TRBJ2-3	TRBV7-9	CASSTSGGVTDTQYF